In this sample, the clone carrying this T cell receptor (beta chain) turned up once. Its target is not known. Enrollment shut out patients with autoimmune disease history or systemic immunosuppression. These data originate in a study of OX40 agonist ivuxolimab in advanced cancers. Clones were read by immunoSEQ multiplex PCR, and TCRdb kept only the in-frame ones, dropping some. The sample lists fewer than 65,000 clones, approximately 89% occurring once. This CDR3 is 18 amino acids long. Unmatched junction bases numbered 14, after V lost 3 bases and J lost 6 bases. Germline V lookup: CDR1 SNHLY, CDR2 FYNNEI. The study, taken as a whole, reports: What antigens the expanded peripheral T cells recognized was never established. Relatively little clonal expansion, among the lowest observed, appeared in partial responders at 0.1-3.0 mg/kg.

Here the sequenced sample was CD4+ or CD8+ T cells sorted from blood, taken in a trial of the OX40 agonist ivuxolimab. This TCR derives from an adult with an advanced solid tumor such as melanoma, head and neck, liver or kidney cancer. The chain employs TRBV2 and TRBJ2-1; TRBD2 aligns across 10 bases. Here the CDR3 reads CASSDLAGDRDFSNEQFF. The CDR3, as DNA: TGTGCCAGCAGTGACCTAGCGGGAGACAGAGACTTTAGCAATGAGCAGTTCTTC.